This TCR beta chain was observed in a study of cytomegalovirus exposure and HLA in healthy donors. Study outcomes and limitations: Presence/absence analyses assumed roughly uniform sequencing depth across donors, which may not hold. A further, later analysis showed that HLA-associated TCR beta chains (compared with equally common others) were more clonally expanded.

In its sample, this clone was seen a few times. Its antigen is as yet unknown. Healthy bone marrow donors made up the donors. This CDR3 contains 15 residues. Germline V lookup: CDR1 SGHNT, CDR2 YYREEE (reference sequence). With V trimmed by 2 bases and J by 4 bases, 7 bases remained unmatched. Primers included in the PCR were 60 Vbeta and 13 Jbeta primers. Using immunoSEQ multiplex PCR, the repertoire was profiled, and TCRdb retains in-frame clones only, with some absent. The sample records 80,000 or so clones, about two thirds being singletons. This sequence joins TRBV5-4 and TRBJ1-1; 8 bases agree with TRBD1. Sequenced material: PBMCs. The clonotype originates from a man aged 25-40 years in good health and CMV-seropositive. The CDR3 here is CASSLPGQAGTEAFF. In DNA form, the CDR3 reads TGTGCCAGCAGCTTACCGGGACAGGCGGGCACTGAAGCTTTCTTT.